Following are 15 T cell receptor beta chains from one sample sequenced in a study of a mutant IDH1 vaccine in newly diagnosed glioma. Time point given: week 47, end of study. It was 300 ug of mutant IDH1 20-mer peptide that made up each vaccine dose, given with topical imiquimod. Here immunoSEQ multiplex PCR was the method, and the copy in TCRdb shows in-frame clones only, minus some. The sample includes 30,000 to 40,000 clones, 80% to 95% of them seen just once. Their target antigens are unknown. The input for sequencing was PBMCs, taken from a glioma patient whose treatment included an IDH1 peptide vaccine. All receptors come from a woman in her thirties or forties with glioma.

This chain links TRBV6-5 with TRBJ1-1; D is uncertain. The CDR3 runs 15 residues. CDR1 and CDR2 from the germline V gene are MNHEY and SVGAGI. Trimming left V 8 bases short and J 1 base short, with 17 bases between. Here the CDR3 reads CASVSFGRKNTEAFF. The CDR3 coding sequence is TGTGCCAGCGTGAGCTTTGGACGGAAGAACACTGAAGCTTTCTTT.

Only a few counts were recorded for this clone. V gene TRBV6-5 combines with J gene TRBJ1-2; no clear D. The V end lost 0 bases, the J end lost 3 bases, and 14 bases lay between the germline ends. The CDR3 consists of 16 residues. The V gene's germline CDR1 is MNHEY and CDR2 SVGAGI. Written as DNA, the CDR3 is TGTGCCAGCAGTTACTCCTCCCATGGTTCCCACTATGGCTACACCTTC. It translates to CASSYSSHGSHYGYTF.

The genes are TRBV12-5 and TRBJ2-2; D is possibly TRBD1 (5 bases). The CDR3 consists of 15 residues. The V and J ends lost 5 bases and 3 bases respectively, with 13 bases between them. CDR1 is LGHNT, CDR2 FRNRAP, per germline. The CDR3 sequence is CASGHDRKDTGELFF. The CDR3 DNA reads as TGTGCTAGTGGTCACGACAGAAAGGACACCGGGGAGCTGTTTTTT.

V and J are TRBV5-1 and TRBJ2-3; 10 nucleotides agree with TRBD2. Germline values: CDR1 SGHRS, CDR2 YFSETQ. J gave up 2 bases and V 5 bases, and 5 bases lay outside the gene matches. The CDR3 consists of 15 residues. CDR3 sequence reads: CASSQGLADTDTQYF. CDR3 in DNA: TGCGCCAGCAGTCAAGGACTAGCGGACACAGATACGCAGTATTTT.

The chain uses TRBV4-1 and TRBJ2-7; 9 nucleotides line up with TRBD2. The trim removed 3 bases at V and 4 bases at J, leaving 10 bases unmatched. The CDR3 consists of 16 residues. CDR1 is MGHRA, CDR2 YSYEKL, per germline. CDR3 amino acids: CASSQPPEAGGYEQYF. Written as DNA, the CDR3 is TGCGCCAGCAGCCAGCCCCCCGAAGCGGGAGGATACGAGCAGTACTTC.

This rearrangement joins TRBV6-6 to TRBJ1-2; the D gene is possibly TRBD1 (6 bases). CDR1 is MNHNY, CDR2 SVGAGI, per germline (reference sequence). The V and J ends lost 4 bases and 5 bases respectively, with 8 bases between them. This CDR3 has 12 residues. In nucleotides, the CDR3 is TGTGCCAGCAGTTTACAGGGTTATGGCTACACCTTC. Its protein is CASSLQGYGYTF.

V and J are TRBV14 and TRBJ1-1; D might be TRBD1 (5 bases). Deletions cut 4 bases from V and 4 bases from J, with 10 bases between. CDR1 SGHDN and CDR2 FVKESK come from the germline V gene. This CDR3 is built from 13 residues. In DNA, the CDR3 is TGTGCCAGCAGCCTGGACATATCCACTGAAGCTTTCTTT. This gives the protein CASSLDISTEAFF.

The CDR3 reads CASSPRTAGEQPQHF. The CDR3 nucleotides are TGTGCCAGCTCACCAAGGACCGCTGGGGAGCAGCCCCAGCATTTT. The genes are TRBV18 and TRBJ1-5; D uncertain. Deletions cut 2 bases from V and 7 bases from J, with 15 bases between. CDR1 is KGHSH, CDR2 LQKENI, per germline. The CDR3 contains 15 residues.

The rearrangement links TRBV5-1 to TRBJ2-7; tentatively, D is TRBD1 or TRBD2 (5 bases each). Per germline, CDR1 SGHRS and CDR2 YFSETQ. Deletions cut 3 bases from V and 7 bases from J, with 8 bases between. The CDR3 is 11 residues long. The CDR3 spells CASSSEGEQYF. The CDR3 nucleotides are TGCGCCAGCAGCTCTGAGGGGGAGCAGTACTTC.

The chain combines TRBV9 with TRBJ2-1; D is unresolved. The CDR3 sequence is 14 residues long. Looked up from germline, CDR1 is SGDLS and CDR2 is YYNGEE. V lost 0 bases and J 0 bases, leaving 4 bases between the germline ends. The CDR3 spells CASSVADSYNEQFF. The CDR3 DNA follows: TGTGCCAGCAGCGTAGCGGACTCCTACAATGAGCAGTTCTTC.

The chain recombines TRBV5-6 with TRBJ2-1; tentatively, D is TRBD1 (6 bases). CDR3 length: 16 amino acids. From germline, CDR1 is SGHDT and CDR2 YYEEEE. The germline V and J ends were trimmed by 0 bases and 7 bases, with 17 bases remaining between them. CDR3 sequence reads: CASSLAGTPALNEQFF. The CDR3 region has the DNA TGTGCCAGCAGCTTGGCCGGGACACCGGCCTTAAATGAGCAGTTCTTC.

The V call is TRBV6-6, the J call TRBJ2-4; D is undetermined. Trimming took off 6 bases at V and 0 bases at J, with 15 bases between the two ends. CDR3 length: 16 residues. CDR1 is MNHNY and CDR2 is SVGAGI in the germline V gene (reference sequence). CDR3 region: CASSLTGLSAKNIQYF. In DNA form, the CDR3 reads TGTGCCAGCAGCCTCACGGGCCTGTCAGCCAAAAACATTCAGTACTTC.

V gene TRBV12-5 combines with J gene TRBJ2-1; 9 nucleotides line up with TRBD1. Per the germline V gene, CDR1 is LGHNT and CDR2 is FRNRAP. The CDR3 runs to 14 residues. After removal of 5 bases from V and 6 bases from J, the junction contained 5 bases not matched to a gene. The CDR3 nucleotides read TGTGCTAGTGGTCCCGGGACAGGGAGCAATGAGCAGTTCTTC. Amino acids: CASGPGTGSNEQFF.

The gene calls are TRBV4-2 and TRBJ2-7, with a weak D call TRBD1 (5 bases). Looked up from germline, CDR1 is LGHNA and CDR2 is YNFKEQ. This CDR3 is 15 amino acids long. V was clipped by 0 bases and J by 5 bases, with 14 bases between them. The CDR3 protein is CASSQEGGRVHEQYF. In DNA form, the CDR3 reads TGTGCCAGCAGCCAAGAGGGCGGCAGGGTCCACGAGCAGTACTTC.

The chain couples TRBV5-1 to TRBJ1-5; a weak D match, TRBD1 (6 bases). This CDR3 contains 13 residues. V was trimmed by 4 bases and J by 5 bases, leaving 10 bases between them. CDR1 is SGHRS, CDR2 YFSETQ, per germline. The chain's CDR3 is CASSPTGDQPQHF. CDR3 bases: TGCGCCAGCAGCCCGACAGGTGATCAGCCCCAGCATTTT.